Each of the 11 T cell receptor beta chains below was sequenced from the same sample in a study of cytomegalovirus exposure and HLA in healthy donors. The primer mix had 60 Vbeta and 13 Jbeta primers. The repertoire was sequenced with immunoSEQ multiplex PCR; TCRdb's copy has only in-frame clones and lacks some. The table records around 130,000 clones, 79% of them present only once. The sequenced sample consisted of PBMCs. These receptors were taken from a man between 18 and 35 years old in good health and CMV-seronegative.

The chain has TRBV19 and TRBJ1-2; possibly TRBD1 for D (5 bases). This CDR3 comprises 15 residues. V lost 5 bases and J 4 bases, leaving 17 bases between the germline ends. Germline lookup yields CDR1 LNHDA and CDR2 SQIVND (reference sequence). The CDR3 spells CASSPRKFGGYGYTF. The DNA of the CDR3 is TGTGCCAGTAGTCCCCGCAAATTCGGGGGCTATGGCTACACCTTC.

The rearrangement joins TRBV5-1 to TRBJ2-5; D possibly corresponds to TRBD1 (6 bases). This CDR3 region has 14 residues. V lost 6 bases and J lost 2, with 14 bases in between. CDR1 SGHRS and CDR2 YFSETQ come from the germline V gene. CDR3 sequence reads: CASNKDSYQETQYF. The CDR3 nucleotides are TGCGCCAGCAATAAGGACAGCTATCAAGAGACCCAGTACTTC.

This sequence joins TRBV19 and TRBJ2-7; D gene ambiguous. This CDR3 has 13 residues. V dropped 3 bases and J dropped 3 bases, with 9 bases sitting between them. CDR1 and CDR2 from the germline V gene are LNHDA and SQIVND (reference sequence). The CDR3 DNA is TGTGCCAGTAGTATGCGGCAGAACTACGAGCAGTACTTC. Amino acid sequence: CASSMRQNYEQYF.

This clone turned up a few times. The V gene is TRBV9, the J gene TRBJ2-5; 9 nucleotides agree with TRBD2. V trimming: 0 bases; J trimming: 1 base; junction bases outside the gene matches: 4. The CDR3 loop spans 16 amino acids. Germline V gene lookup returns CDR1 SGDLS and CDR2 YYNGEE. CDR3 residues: CASSVGASGTQETQYF. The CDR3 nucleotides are TGTGCCAGCAGCGTAGGGGCTAGCGGGACCCAAGAGACCCAGTACTTC.

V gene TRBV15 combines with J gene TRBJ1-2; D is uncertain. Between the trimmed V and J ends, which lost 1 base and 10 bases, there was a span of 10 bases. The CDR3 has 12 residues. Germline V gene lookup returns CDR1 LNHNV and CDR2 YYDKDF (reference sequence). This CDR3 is CATSRGGKSYTF. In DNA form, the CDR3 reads TGTGCCACCAGCAGAGGAGGCAAGTCCTACACCTTC.

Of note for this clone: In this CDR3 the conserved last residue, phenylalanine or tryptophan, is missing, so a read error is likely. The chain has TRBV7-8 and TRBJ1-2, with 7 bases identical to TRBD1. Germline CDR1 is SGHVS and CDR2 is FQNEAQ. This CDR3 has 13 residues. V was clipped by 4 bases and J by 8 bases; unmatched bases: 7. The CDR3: CASSSDRRRGYTV. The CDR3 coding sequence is TGTGCCAGCAGCTCGGACAGGCGGCGGGGCTACACCGTC.

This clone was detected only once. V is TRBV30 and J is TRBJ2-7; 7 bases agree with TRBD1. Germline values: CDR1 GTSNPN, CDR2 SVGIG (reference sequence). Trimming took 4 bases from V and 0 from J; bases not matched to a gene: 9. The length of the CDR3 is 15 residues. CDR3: CAWNIRDRSSYEQYF. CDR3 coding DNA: TGTGCCTGGAACATCCGGGACAGAAGCTCCTACGAGCAGTACTTC.

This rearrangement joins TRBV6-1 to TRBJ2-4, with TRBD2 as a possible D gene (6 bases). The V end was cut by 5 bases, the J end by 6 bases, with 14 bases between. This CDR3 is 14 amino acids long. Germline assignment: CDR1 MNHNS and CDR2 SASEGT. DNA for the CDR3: TGTGCCAGCAGTAAAGAGACTAGTCCAAACATTCAGTACTTC. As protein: CASSKETSPNIQYF.

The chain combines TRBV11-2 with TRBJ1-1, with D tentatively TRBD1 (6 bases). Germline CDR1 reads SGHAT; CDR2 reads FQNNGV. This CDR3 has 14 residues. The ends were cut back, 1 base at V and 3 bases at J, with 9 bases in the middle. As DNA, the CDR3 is TGTGCCAGCAGCTTAGCTACAGGGCACACTGAAGCTTTCTTT. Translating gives CASSLATGHTEAFF.

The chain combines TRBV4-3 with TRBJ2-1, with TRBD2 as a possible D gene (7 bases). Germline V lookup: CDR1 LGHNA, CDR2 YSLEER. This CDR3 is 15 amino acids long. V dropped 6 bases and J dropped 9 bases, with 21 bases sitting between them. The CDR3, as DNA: TGCGCCAGCAGTCCCGGGGCGGGGGCCCTCTTTGAGCAGTTCTTC. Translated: CASSPGAGALFEQFF.

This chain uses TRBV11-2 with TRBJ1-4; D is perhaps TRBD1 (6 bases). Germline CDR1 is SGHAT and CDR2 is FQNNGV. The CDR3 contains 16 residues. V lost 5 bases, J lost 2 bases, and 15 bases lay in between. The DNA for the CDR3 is TGTGCCAGCAGCAAACAGGGTATTGCGACTAATGAAAAACTGTTTTTT. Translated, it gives CASSKQGIATNEKLFF.